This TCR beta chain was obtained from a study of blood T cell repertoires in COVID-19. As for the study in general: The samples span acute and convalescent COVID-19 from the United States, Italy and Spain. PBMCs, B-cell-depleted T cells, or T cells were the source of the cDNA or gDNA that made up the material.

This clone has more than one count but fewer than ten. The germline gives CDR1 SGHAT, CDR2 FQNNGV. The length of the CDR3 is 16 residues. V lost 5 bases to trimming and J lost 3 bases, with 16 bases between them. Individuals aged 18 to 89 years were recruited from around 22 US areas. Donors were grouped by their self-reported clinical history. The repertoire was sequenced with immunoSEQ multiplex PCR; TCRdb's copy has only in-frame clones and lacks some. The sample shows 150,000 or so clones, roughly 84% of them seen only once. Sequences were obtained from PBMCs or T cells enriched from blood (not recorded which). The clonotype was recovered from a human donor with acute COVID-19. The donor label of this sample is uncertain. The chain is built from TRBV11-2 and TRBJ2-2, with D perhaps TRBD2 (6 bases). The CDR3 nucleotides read TGTGCCAGCAGCCCCCGACTAGTTAAGGACACCGGGGAGCTGTTTTTT. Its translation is CASSPRLVKDTGELFF.